Listed below are T cell receptor beta chains from one sample, sequenced in a study of chemoradiotherapy in HPV16-positive cancers. Data came from immunoSEQ multiplex PCR; TCRdb stores just in-frame clones and leaves some out. The sample includes some 32,000 clones, 70% to 90% of them seen just once. Source: blood, taken from a patient who underwent chemoradiotherapy. The origin of the receptors is a human donor with HPV-associated anogenital cancer. CDR3s leave out the opening cysteine and the closing phenylalanine or tryptophan. Fields, in order: CDR3 protein, V gene, CDR3 length, J gene.

ASSPAAGGREQY,TRBV7-9,12,TRBJ2-7
ASSIGVARGYEQY,TRBV19,13,TRBJ2-7
AGLGGEGTEAF,TRBV6-1,11,TRBJ1-1
ASSLAFSGGILEPQH,TRBV5-6,15,TRBJ1-5
ASSLAAGGTNTGELF,TRBV7-2,15,TRBJ2-2
ASSDGQGGGIQY,TRBV6-4,12,TRBJ2-4
ASSLRGLAGGPAYEQY,TRBV4-2,16,TRBJ2-7
ASSEASGAQETQY,TRBV2,13,TRBJ2-5
ASSSGTPSGANVLT,TRBV7-9,14,TRBJ2-6
ASSLAGQSTDTQY,TRBV7-2,13,TRBJ2-3
ASSTQGSLTNNEQF,TRBV5-6,14,TRBJ2-1
ASNATGAVNSPLH,TRBV7-9,13,TRBJ1-6